The 20 T cell receptor beta chains reported below all come from one sample, sequenced in a study of blood T cell repertoires in COVID-19. Libraries were prepared by immunoSEQ multiplex PCR; TCRdb keeps only in-frame clonotypes and omits some of them. This table has under 450,000 clones, approximately 84% appearing once. Sequenced sample: PBMCs or T cells enriched from blood (not recorded which). All receptors derive from a woman under 40 who had recovered from COVID-19.

The gene calls are TRBV23-1 and TRBJ1-2; possible D gene TRBD1, 5 bases. TRBV23-1 is known as an ORF, though its function is uncertain. The CDR3 is made up of 11 amino acids. Trimming took off 8 bases at V and 5 bases at J, with 9 bases between the two ends. DNA of the CDR3: TGCGCCAGCTCACCAGGGTATGGCTACACCTTC. Translated: CASSPGYGYTF.

In this sample, this clone turned up once. V is TRBV5-4 and J is TRBJ2-1; D possibly corresponds to TRBD2 (6 bases). There are 15 residues in the CDR3. Trimming took off 4 bases at V and 3 bases at J, with 14 bases between the two ends. Germline lookup yields CDR1 SGHNT and CDR2 YYREEE (reference sequence). As DNA, the CDR3 is TGTGCCAGCAGCCTCCTTGGGAGGAACTACAATGAGCAGTTCTTC. Translated: CASSLLGRNYNEQFF. Complete variable domain (other parts from reference TRBV5-4 and TRBJ2-1): ETGVTQSPTHLIKTRGQQVTLRCSSQSGHNTVSWYQQALGQGPQFIFQYYREEENGRGNFPPRFSGLQFPNYSSELNVNALELDDSALYLCASSLLGRNYNEQFFGPGTRLTVL.

This clone was seen more than once but under ten times. CDR3 residues: CASSLARDSYYNEQFF. The CDR3 nucleotides read TGTGCCAGCAGTTTAGCCCGGGACAGTTATTACAATGAGCAGTTCTTC. The chain links TRBV27 to TRBJ2-1; the match to TRBD1 covers 7 bases. The junction had 8 bases not matched to a gene; V was cut back by 2 bases and J by 4 bases. Germline V gene lookup returns CDR1 MNHEY and CDR2 SMNVEV (reference sequence). CDR3 size: 16 residues.

The chain carries TRBV6-5 and TRBJ1-2; a possible D gene is TRBD1 (5 bases). V was trimmed by 4 bases and J by 8 bases, leaving 8 bases between them. The CDR3 extends over 11 amino acids. The germline V gene has CDR1 MNHEY and CDR2 SVGAGI. In DNA form, the CDR3 reads TGTGCCAGCAGTTTTAACAGGGGCTACACCTTC. Translated, it gives CASSFNRGYTF.

This chain joins TRBV15 and TRBJ1-1; D might be TRBD1 (5 bases). CDR3 length: 15 residues. V was trimmed by 0 bases and J by 6 bases, leaving 14 bases between them. From germline, CDR1 is LNHNV and CDR2 YYDKDF (reference sequence). This CDR3 is CATSRDPGPVAEAFF. The DNA for the CDR3 is TGTGCCACCAGCAGAGATCCAGGGCCCGTGGCTGAAGCTTTCTTT.

V is TRBV4-1 and J is TRBJ1-1; possible D gene TRBD1, 5 bases. V lost 3 bases to trimming and J lost 3 bases, with 11 bases between them. The CDR3 extends over 14 amino acids. Germline CDR1 MGHRA, CDR2 YSYEKL. CDR3 sequence reads: CASSHGDSYTEAFF. The CDR3, as DNA: TGCGCCAGCAGCCACGGTGACAGCTACACTGAAGCTTTCTTT.

The chain recombines TRBV3-1 (or the pseudogene TRBV3-2) with TRBJ1-2; TRBD1 might be the D (6 bases). In germline, CDR1 is LGHDT, CDR2 YNNKEL (reference sequence). V lost 1 base to trimming and J lost 8 bases, with 11 bases between them. The CDR3 totals 13 residues. The CDR3 nucleotides are TGTGCCAGCAGCCAAGCAGGGGTTATGGGCTACACCTTC. Its protein is CASSQAGVMGYTF.

The chain is built from TRBV28 and TRBJ2-7, with 14 bases that match TRBD2. Germline CDR1 reads MDHEN; CDR2 reads SYDVKM. The CDR3 runs to 16 residues. V lost 4 bases and J lost 3; bases outside the gene matches: 5. In nucleotides, the CDR3 is TGTGCCAGCAGTTCACCGGGACTAGCGGGAGTCTACGAGCAGTACTTC. Its protein product is CASSSPGLAGVYEQYF. The full variable domain, in which reference TRBV28 and TRBJ2-7 provide the parts outside the CDR3, is DVKVTQSSRYLVKRTGEKVFLECVQDMDHENMFWYRQDPGLGLRLIYFSYDVKMKEKGDIPEGYSVSREKKERFSLILESASTNQTSMYLCASSSPGLAGVYEQYFGPGTRLTVT.

The chain carries TRBV5-4 and TRBJ1-2; no clear D. Germline lookup yields CDR1 SGHNT and CDR2 YYREEE (reference sequence). Trimming left V 3 bases short and J 4 bases short, with 16 bases between. This CDR3 is 15 amino acids long. The DNA of the CDR3 is TGTGCCAGCAGCTCAGCATCAGACACCACCTATGGCTACACCTTC. Translating gives CASSSASDTTYGYTF.

V and J are TRBV18 and TRBJ1-5, with 12 bases identical to TRBD1. Germline-derived CDR1 and CDR2 are KGHSH and LQKENI. Germline trimming cut 3 bases from V and 7 bases from J; bases unmatched to any gene: 1. CDR3 size: 14 residues. CDR3 in DNA: TGTGCCAGCTCACCCGGGACAGGGGGCCAGCCCCAGCATTTT. Protein product: CASSPGTGGQPQHF.

V usage is TRBV28 and J usage is TRBJ2-7, with TRBD1 as a possible D gene (5 bases). The CDR3 sequence is 15 residues long. The germline gives CDR1 MDHEN, CDR2 SYDVKM. Trimming pared 1 base from V and 3 bases from J, leaving 13 bases between. CDR3 loop: CASSLFTGKDYEQYF. The CDR3 DNA sequence: TGTGCCAGCAGTTTATTCACAGGAAAAGACTACGAGCAGTACTTC.

The DNA for the CDR3 is TGTGCCTGGAGTACCCGGGGTTCACCCCTCCACTTT. Its protein product is CAWSTRGSPLHF. The V call is TRBV30, the J call TRBJ1-6; D ambiguous. Trimming took 2 bases from V and 9 from J, leaving 8 bases between them. The CDR3 is 12 residues long. Germline CDR1 GTSNPN, CDR2 SVGIG (reference sequence).

The DNA for the CDR3 is TGTGCCAGCAGCGTAGCTCCCTCAGGCACCGGGGAGCTGTTTTTT. Its protein is CASSVAPSGTGELFF. The chain recombines TRBV9 with TRBJ2-2; D ambiguous. Deletions cut 0 bases from V and 4 bases from J, with 10 bases between. Per the germline V gene, CDR1 is SGDLS and CDR2 is YYNGEE. The length of the CDR3 is 15 residues.

This chain links TRBV27 with TRBJ2-2, with D possibly matching TRBD2 (5 bases). Germline lookup yields CDR1 MNHEY and CDR2 SMNVEV (reference sequence). V dropped 4 bases and J dropped 7 bases, with 7 bases sitting between them. The CDR3 consists of 12 residues. CDR3 amino acids: CASSSGLGELFF. The CDR3 region has the DNA TGTGCCAGCAGTTCAGGACTCGGGGAGCTGTTTTTT.

The chain carries TRBV13 and TRBJ2-7; no firm D call. Trimming stripped 2 bases from V and 2 bases from J, with 7 bases between. Germline V gene sequence: CDR1 PRHDT, CDR2 FYEKMQ (reference sequence). The CDR3 spans 13 residues. The CDR3 protein is CASSLSVAYEQYF. The CDR3 DNA reads as TGTGCCAGCAGCTTATCAGTCGCCTACGAGCAGTACTTC. Using reference TRBV13 and TRBJ2-7 for the parts outside the CDR3, the full variable domain is AAGVIQSPRHLIKEKRETATLKCYPIPRHDTVYWYQQGPGQDPQFLISFYEKMQSDKGSIPDRFSAQQFSDYHSELNMSSLELGDSALYFCASSLSVAYEQYFGPGTRLTVT.

This clone was counted only a few times. V and J are TRBV18 and TRBJ1-2; D unresolved. V lost 1 base to trimming and J lost 6 bases, with 9 bases between them. Germline V gene sequence: CDR1 KGHSH, CDR2 LQKENI. The CDR3 is made up of 13 amino acids. The CDR3 loop reads CASSPQYTDGYTF. CDR3 nucleotide sequence: TGTGCCAGCTCACCACAGTATACGGATGGCTACACCTTC.

The chain has TRBV28 and TRBJ1-5, with TRBD1 matching over 9 bases. Germline-derived CDR1 and CDR2 are MDHEN and SYDVKM. The CDR3 is 13 residues long. With 8 bases clipped from V and 3 bases from J, the junction kept 2 bases outside the gene matches. In DNA form, the CDR3 reads TGTGCCAGCGGACAGGGGAACAATCAGCCCCAGCATTTT. Protein: CASGQGNNQPQHF.

The chain couples TRBV11-2 to TRBJ2-1, with D unresolved. The CDR3 runs 14 residues. Trimming took off 0 bases at V and 5 bases at J, with 8 bases between the two ends. Germline CDR1 SGHAT, CDR2 FQNNGV. DNA of the CDR3: TGTGCCAGCAGCTTAGATCTAGAACACAATGAGCAGTTCTTC. This translates into CASSLDLEHNEQFF.

The V call is TRBV29-1, the J call TRBJ1-2; no clear D. The CDR3 is 14 amino acids. V gave up 0 bases and J gave up 8 bases, with 16 bases separating them. Germline CDR1 is SQVTM and CDR2 is ANQGSEA. The CDR3 protein is CSVEDLEGDEGYTF. CDR3 coding DNA: TGCAGCGTTGAAGATCTCGAGGGAGATGAAGGCTACACCTTC.

This clone was observed a single time. The chain's CDR3 is CSATGIQSYEQYF. CDR3 DNA: TGCAGCGCAACAGGGATTCAATCCTACGAGCAGTACTTC. The rearrangement joins TRBV29-1 to TRBJ2-7; D might be TRBD1 (6 bases). The CDR3 loop spans 13 amino acids. V was trimmed by 7 bases and J by 1 base, leaving 14 bases between them. The germline CDR1 and CDR2 sequences are SQVTM and ANQGSEA.